The source of this T cell receptor (beta chain) is a study of blood T cell repertoires in COVID-19. Across the study: There were acute and convalescent COVID-19 samples, and they came from the United States, Italy and Spain. T cells, B-cell-depleted T cells, or PBMCs supplied cDNA or gDNA.

Per the original methods: Estimation of nucleated cell counts relied on the amplification of reference gene primers. Using immunoSEQ multiplex PCR, the repertoire was profiled, and TCRdb retains in-frame clones only, with some absent. V and J calls and clone size are given by that table; D and trimming were obtained from the DNA. The table records some 41,000 clones, approximately 90% of them present only once. The V end was cut by 1 base, the J end by 1 base, with 8 bases between. Germline V gene sequence: CDR1 LNHDA, CDR2 SQIVND (reference sequence). The length of the CDR3 is 15 residues. V gene TRBV19 combines with J gene TRBJ1-5; D unclear. What was sequenced was peripheral blood. The sequence derives from a woman at least 80 years old with active COVID-19. CDR3 sequence (DNA): TGTGCCAGTAGTATAGCCGCTAGGAGCAATCAGCCCCAGCATTTT. This sequence encodes CASSIAARSNQPQHF. Full variable domain (missing parts from reference TRBV19 and TRBJ1-5): DGGITQSPKYLFRKEGQNVTLSCEQNLNHDAMYWYRQDPGQGLRLIYYSQIVNDFQKGDIAEGYSVSREKKESFPLTVTSAQKNPTAFYLCASSIAARSNQPQHFGDGTRLSIL.